The clone carrying this T cell receptor (beta chain) turned up a few times. PCR was performed a second time for about 7 to 12 cycles using a sample-barcoded 5' primer and a J-beta primer mix. Every sample produced at least 3 million CDR3-containing paired-end reads. TCRdb passed the 5' RACE reads through MiXCR, listing each CDR3 protein once. The data hold hundreds of thousands of distinct CDR3 sequences, with about 28% observed a single time. The donors, all healthy, were Caucasians living in Russia, aged about 6 to 95. The sample, about 10 milliliters of peripheral blood, was drawn from each donor. Each sample provided at least 5.5 micrograms of extracted total RNA. This sample stems from a study of blood T cells in healthy people across ages. The CDR3 sequence is 14 residues long. Germline assignment: CDR1 MNHEY and CDR2 SVGEGT. With 5 bases removed from V and 2 bases from J, the gap between germline ends came to 12 bases.

This clonotype was obtained from a woman aged 80 or over in good health. The chain couples TRBV6-2 or TRBV6-3 to TRBJ2-5, with D perhaps matching TRBD1 (5 bases). The specimen sequenced was blood. CDR3 amino acids: CASSRPNRQETQYF. As DNA, the CDR3 is TGTGCCAGCAGTCGGCCTAACAGGCAAGAGACCCAGTACTTC.